The 8 T cell receptor beta chains presented below share a single source sample, sequenced in a study of blood T cell repertoires in COVID-19. Assay used: immunoSEQ multiplex PCR; TCRdb lists only in-frame clones, some missing. The table records around 88,000 clones, roughly 90% of them present only once. Sequencing was done on a sample of peripheral blood. These receptors came from a man aged 60-69 years with acute or convalescent COVID-19.

This sequence joins TRBV4-2 and TRBJ1-1; 8 bases are a match to TRBD1. Unmatched junction bases numbered 10, after V lost 4 bases and J lost 0 bases. This CDR3 comprises 17 residues. Germline CDR1 reads LGHNA; CDR2 reads YNFKEQ. CDR3 sequence: CASSLGTGGGMNTEAFF. CDR3 coding DNA: TGTGCCAGCAGCCTCGGGACAGGAGGGGGGATGAACACTGAAGCTTTCTTT.

This clone was seen just once. The J gene is TRBJ2-7, the V gene TRBV11-2; maybe TRBD2 (6 bases). The CDR3 is 14 amino acids. The V and J ends lost 3 bases and 4 bases respectively, with 13 bases between them. Per germline, CDR1 SGHAT and CDR2 FQNNGV. The CDR3 DNA reads as TGTGCCAGCAGCTTTACTAGCAAAGTATACGAGCAGTACTTC. Protein product: CASSFTSKVYEQYF.

The rearrangement uses TRBV4-2 and TRBJ2-7, with D unclear. This CDR3 is 14 amino acids long. V was shortened by 1 base and J by 4 bases, with 11 bases between the two germline ends. In germline, CDR1 is LGHNA, CDR2 YNFKEQ. CDR3 sequence (DNA): TGTGCCAGCAGCCAAGGGTCGGGTGAATACGAGCAGTACTTC. Protein product: CASSQGSGEYEQYF.

The J gene is TRBJ1-1, the V gene TRBV5-1; tentative D call: TRBD1 (5 bases). This CDR3 is 13 amino acids long. Per the germline V gene, CDR1 is SGHRS and CDR2 is YFSETQ. The V end was cut by 0 bases, the J end by 5 bases, with 8 bases between. CDR3 protein: CASSLEGQTEAFF. CDR3 nucleotides: TGCGCCAGCAGCTTGGAGGGGCAAACTGAAGCTTTCTTT. Variable domain in full (rest from reference TRBV5-1 and TRBJ1-1): KAGVTQTPRYLIKTRGQQVTLSCSPISGHRSVSWYQQTPGQGLQFLFEYFSETQRNKGNFPGRFSGRQFSNSRSEMNVSTLELGDSALYLCASSLEGQTEAFFGQGTRLTVV.

V usage is TRBV6-5 and J usage is TRBJ2-1, with D possibly TRBD2 on 6 matching bases. This CDR3 is built from 12 residues. Germline V gives CDR1 MNHEY, CDR2 SVGAGI. Trimming removed 6 bases from V and 9 bases from J, with 12 bases in between. The chain's CDR3 is CASRSTAGEQFF. CDR3 DNA: TGTGCCAGCAGGTCTACAGCGGGTGAGCAGTTCTTC.

This CDR3 is CASSPLHERAQPQHF. The CDR3 bases are TGTGCCAGCAGTCCCCTCCATGAACGTGCGCAGCCCCAGCATTTT. The chain joins TRBV27 to TRBJ1-5, with no clear D. The CDR3 is made up of 15 amino acids. V lost 5 bases to trimming and J lost 7 bases, with 18 bases between them. From germline, CDR1 is MNHEY and CDR2 SMNVEV (reference sequence).

This chain uses TRBV7-2 with TRBJ1-2, with TRBD1 matching over 9 bases. The V gene end was trimmed by 4 bases and the J gene end by 6 bases; junction bases not matched to a gene: 6. Germline V gene lookup returns CDR1 SGHTA and CDR2 FQGNSA. The CDR3 consists of 14 residues. In DNA form, the CDR3 reads TGTGCCAGCAGCTCCAGGACAGGGGACGATGGCTACACCTTC. Encoded protein: CASSSRTGDDGYTF.

This clone was seen a single time. The V gene is TRBV2, the J gene TRBJ1-1; D remains unclear. Germline CDR1 is SNHLY and CDR2 is FYNNEI. The CDR3 length is 13 residues. V was shortened by 5 bases and J by 0 bases, with 7 bases between the two germline ends. DNA of the CDR3: TGTGCCAGCAGTTCAGACATGAACACTGAAGCTTTCTTT. Its protein product is CASSSDMNTEAFF.